This is a list of T cell receptor beta chains from one sample in a study of T cell responses to AZD1222 COVID-19 vaccine. Libraries were prepared by immunoSEQ multiplex PCR; TCRdb keeps only in-frame clonotypes and omits some of them. The sample contains some 150,000 clones, 90% to 95% of which appear only once. The sample here was peripheral blood, taken on day 0 of AZD1222 vaccination. The receptors stem from an adult in good health. CDR3s include the opening cysteine and the closing phenylalanine or tryptophan. The D gene is left open where the match is weak. Clone size is shown for a subset of rows, as once, few, many or a class of expanded clone.

J gene: TRBJ2-7
D gene: NA
V gene: TRBV4-3
clone size: NA
CDR3 protein: CASSQTPASYEQYF
CDR3 DNA: TGCGCCAGCAGCCAAACGCCGGCCTCCTACGAGCAGTACTTC

J gene: TRBJ2-5
D gene: NA
V gene: TRBV7-9
clone size: NA
CDR3 protein: CASSFIDTETQYF
CDR3 DNA: TGTGCCAGCAGCTTTATCGATACAGAGACCCAGTACTTC

J gene: TRBJ1-1
D gene: NA
V gene: TRBV19
clone size: NA
CDR3 protein: CASDRRGDTEAFF
CDR3 DNA: TGTGCCAGCGATCGAAGAGGGGACACTGAAGCTTTCTTT

J gene: TRBJ2-1
D gene: NA
V gene: TRBV4-3
clone size: NA
CDR3 protein: CASSQVNSARYNEQFF
CDR3 DNA: TGCGCCAGCAGCCAAGTCAATTCTGCCCGATACAATGAGCAGTTCTTC

J gene: TRBJ1-1
D gene: NA
V gene: TRBV4-1
clone size: NA
CDR3 protein: CASSHARGGFTEAFF
CDR3 DNA: TGCGCCAGCAGCCATGCGCGGGGGGGTTTTACTGAAGCTTTCTTT

J gene: TRBJ2-1
D gene: TRBD1
V gene: TRBV7-9
clone size: NA
CDR3 protein: CASSPRQGSSYNEQFF
CDR3 DNA: TGTGCCAGCAGCCCCAGACAGGGTAGCTCCTACAATGAGCAGTTCTTC

J gene: TRBJ2-7
D gene: NA
V gene: TRBV28
clone size: NA
CDR3 protein: CASRTTYEQYF
CDR3 DNA: TGTGCCAGCAGGACTACCTACGAGCAGTACTTC

J gene: TRBJ2-3
D gene: TRBD2
V gene: TRBV9
clone size: NA
CDR3 protein: CASSPGLGSGMDTQYF
CDR3 DNA: TGTGCCAGCAGCCCTGGGTTGGGTAGCGGGATGGATACGCAGTATTTT

J gene: TRBJ2-3
D gene: NA
V gene: TRBV19
clone size: NA
CDR3 protein: CASSGTNKGFSTDTQYF
CDR3 DNA: TGTGCCAGTAGCGGAACCAACAAGGGATTTAGCACAGATACGCAGTATTTT

J gene: TRBJ1-5
D gene: NA
V gene: TRBV12-3/TRBV12-4
clone size: NA
CDR3 protein: CAIRGLNQPQHF
CDR3 DNA: TGTGCCATACGGGGCTTAAATCAGCCCCAGCATTTT

J gene: TRBJ2-1
D gene: NA
V gene: TRBV11-1
clone size: NA
CDR3 protein: CASSLGENEQFF
CDR3 DNA: TGTGCCAGCAGCTTAGGAGAGAATGAGCAGTTCTTC

J gene: TRBJ2-7
D gene: TRBD2
V gene: TRBV19
clone size: NA
CDR3 protein: CASSIKRTSYEQYF
CDR3 DNA: TGTGCCAGTAGTATTAAACGGACTAGCTACGAGCAGTACTTC

J gene: TRBJ2-6
D gene: NA
V gene: TRBV7-9
clone size: NA
CDR3 protein: CASSISIGANVLTF
CDR3 DNA: TGTGCCAGCAGCATTTCCATTGGGGCCAACGTCCTGACTTTC

J gene: TRBJ2-1
D gene: TRBD2
V gene: TRBV7-2
clone size: NA
CDR3 protein: CASSTQAGSYNEQFF
CDR3 DNA: TGTGCCAGCAGCACCCAAGCGGGGTCATACAATGAGCAGTTCTTC

J gene: TRBJ1-2
D gene: NA
V gene: TRBV12-3/TRBV12-4
clone size: NA
CDR3 protein: CASSPGTRYGYTF
CDR3 DNA: TGTGCCAGCAGTCCCGGGACAAGATATGGCTACACCTTC

J gene: TRBJ2-7
D gene: TRBD1
V gene: TRBV20-1
clone size: NA
CDR3 protein: CSARDSYEQYF
CDR3 DNA: TGCAGTGCCAGGGACAGCTACGAGCAGTACTTC

J gene: TRBJ2-7
D gene: TRBD1
V gene: TRBV3-1/TRBV3-2
clone size: NA
CDR3 protein: CASSQQGARSYEQYF
CDR3 DNA: TGTGCCAGCAGCCAACAGGGGGCCAGGTCCTACGAGCAGTACTTC

J gene: TRBJ1-1
D gene: NA
V gene: TRBV7-9
clone size: NA
CDR3 protein: CASSLGRGRPERAEAFF
CDR3 DNA: TGTGCCAGCAGCTTAGGGCGGGGGCGCCCCGAAAGAGCTGAAGCTTTCTTT

J gene: TRBJ1-2
D gene: NA
V gene: TRBV7-9
clone size: NA
CDR3 protein: CASSLSGGANGYTF
CDR3 DNA: TGTGCCAGCAGCTTATCGGGGGGCGCGAATGGCTACACCTTC

J gene: TRBJ1-5
D gene: NA
V gene: TRBV20-1
clone size: NA
CDR3 protein: CSASNRPNQPQHF
CDR3 DNA: TGCAGTGCTAGTAACCGTCCCAATCAGCCCCAGCATTTT

J gene: TRBJ2-5
D gene: NA
V gene: TRBV7-3
clone size: NA
CDR3 protein: CASSLRPETETQYF
CDR3 DNA: TGTGCCAGCAGCTTAAGGCCAGAGACGGAGACCCAGTACTTC

J gene: TRBJ2-7
D gene: TRBD1
V gene: TRBV9
clone size: once
CDR3 protein: CASSARDSPYEQYF
CDR3 DNA: TGTGCCAGCAGCGCTCGGGACAGCCCCTACGAGCAGTACTTC

J gene: TRBJ2-3
D gene: TRBD2
V gene: TRBV19
clone size: NA
CDR3 protein: CASSATSGRADSTDTQYF
CDR3 DNA: TGTGCCAGTAGTGCAACTAGCGGGAGGGCCGATAGCACAGATACGCAGTATTTT

J gene: TRBJ2-4
D gene: NA
V gene: TRBV12-3/TRBV12-4
clone size: NA
CDR3 protein: CASSRDIQYF
CDR3 DNA: TGTGCCAGCAGTCGGGACATTCAGTACTTC